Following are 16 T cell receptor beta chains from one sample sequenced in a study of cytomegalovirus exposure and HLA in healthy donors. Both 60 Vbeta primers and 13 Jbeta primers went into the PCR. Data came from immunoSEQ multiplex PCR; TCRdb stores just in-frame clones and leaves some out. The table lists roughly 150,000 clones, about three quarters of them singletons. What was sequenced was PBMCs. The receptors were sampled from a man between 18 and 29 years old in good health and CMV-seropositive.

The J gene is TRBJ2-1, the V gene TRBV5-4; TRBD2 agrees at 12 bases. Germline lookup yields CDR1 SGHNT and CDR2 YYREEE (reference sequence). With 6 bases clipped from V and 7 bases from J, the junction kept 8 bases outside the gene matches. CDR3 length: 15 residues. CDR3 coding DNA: TGTGCCAGCAACCCTAGCGGGAGGGCCGAAAATGAGCAGTTCTTC. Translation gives CASNPSGRAENEQFF.

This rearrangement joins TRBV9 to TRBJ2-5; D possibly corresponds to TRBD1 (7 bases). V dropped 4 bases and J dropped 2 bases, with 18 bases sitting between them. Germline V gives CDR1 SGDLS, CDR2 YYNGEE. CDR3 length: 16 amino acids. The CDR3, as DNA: TGTGCCAGCAGCCCAGACCTGGGGGGACAGCAAGAGACCCAGTACTTC. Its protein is CASSPDLGGQQETQYF.

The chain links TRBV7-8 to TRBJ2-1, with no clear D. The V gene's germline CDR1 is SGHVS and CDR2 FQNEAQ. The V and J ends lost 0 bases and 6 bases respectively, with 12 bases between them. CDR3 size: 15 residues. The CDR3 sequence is CASSLARPPGNEQFF. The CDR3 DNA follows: TGTGCCAGCAGCTTAGCGCGACCTCCAGGCAATGAGCAGTTCTTC.

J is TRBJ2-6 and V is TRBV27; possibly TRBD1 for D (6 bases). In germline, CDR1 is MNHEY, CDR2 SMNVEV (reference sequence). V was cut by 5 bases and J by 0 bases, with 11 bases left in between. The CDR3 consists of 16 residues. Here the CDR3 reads CASSGQGYSGANVLTF. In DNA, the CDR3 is TGTGCCAGCAGTGGGCAGGGGTACTCTGGGGCCAACGTCCTGACTTTC.

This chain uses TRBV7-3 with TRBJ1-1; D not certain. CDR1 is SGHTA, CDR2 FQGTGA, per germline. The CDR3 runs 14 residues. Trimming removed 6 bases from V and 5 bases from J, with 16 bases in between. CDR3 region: CASSPQLGITEAFF. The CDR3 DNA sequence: TGTGCCAGCAGTCCCCAACTAGGGATAACTGAAGCTTTCTTT. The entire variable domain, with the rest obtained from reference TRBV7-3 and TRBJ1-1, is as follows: GAGVSQTPSNKVTEKGKYVELRCDPISGHTALYWYRQSLGQGPEFLIYFQGTGAADDSGLPNDRFFAVRPEGSVSTLKIQRTERGDSAVYLCASSPQLGITEAFFGQGTRLTVV.

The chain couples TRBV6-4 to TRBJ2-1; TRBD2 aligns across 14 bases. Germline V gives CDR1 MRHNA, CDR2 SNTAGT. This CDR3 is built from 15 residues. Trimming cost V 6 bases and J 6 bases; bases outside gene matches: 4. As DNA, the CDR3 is TGTGCCAGCAGCCCCGGGACTAGCGGGGGCAATGAGCAGTTCTTC. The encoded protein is CASSPGTSGGNEQFF.

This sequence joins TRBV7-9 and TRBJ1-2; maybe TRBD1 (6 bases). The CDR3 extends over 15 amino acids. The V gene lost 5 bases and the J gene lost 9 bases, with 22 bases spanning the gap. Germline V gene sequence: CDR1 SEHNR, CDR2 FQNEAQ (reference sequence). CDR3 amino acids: CASSPRRDTGLSYTF. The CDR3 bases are TGTGCCAGCAGCCCACGCCGGGACACCGGTCTTAGCTACACCTTC. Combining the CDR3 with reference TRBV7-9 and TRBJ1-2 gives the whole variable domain DTGVSQNPRHKITKRGQNVTFRCDPISEHNRLYWYRQTLGQGPEFLTYFQNEAQLEKSRLLSDRFSAERPKGSFSTLEIQRTEQGDSAMYLCASSPRRDTGLSYTFGSGTRLTVV.

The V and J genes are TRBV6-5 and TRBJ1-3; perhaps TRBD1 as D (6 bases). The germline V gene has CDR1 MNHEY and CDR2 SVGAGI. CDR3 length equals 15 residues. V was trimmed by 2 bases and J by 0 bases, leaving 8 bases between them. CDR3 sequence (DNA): TGTGCCAGCAGTTACGCGACAGGCTCTGGAAACACCATATATTTT. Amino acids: CASSYATGSGNTIYF.

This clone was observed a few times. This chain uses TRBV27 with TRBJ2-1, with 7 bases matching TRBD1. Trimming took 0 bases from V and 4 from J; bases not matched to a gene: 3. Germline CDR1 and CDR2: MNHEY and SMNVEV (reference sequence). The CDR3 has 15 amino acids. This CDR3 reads CASSLSQGWYNEQFF. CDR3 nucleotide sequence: TGTGCCAGCAGTTTATCACAGGGGTGGTACAATGAGCAGTTCTTC.

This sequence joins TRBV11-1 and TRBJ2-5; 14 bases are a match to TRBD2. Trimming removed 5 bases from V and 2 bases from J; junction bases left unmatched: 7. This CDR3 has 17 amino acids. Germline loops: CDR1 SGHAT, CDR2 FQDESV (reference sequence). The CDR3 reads CASSKGTSGSQQETQYF. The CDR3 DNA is TGTGCCAGCAGCAAAGGGACTAGCGGGAGCCAACAAGAGACCCAGTACTTC.

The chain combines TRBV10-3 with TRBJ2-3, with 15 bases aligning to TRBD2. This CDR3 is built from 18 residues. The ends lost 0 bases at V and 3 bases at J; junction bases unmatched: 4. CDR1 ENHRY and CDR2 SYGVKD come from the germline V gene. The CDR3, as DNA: TGTGCCATCAGTGAGTCCCGGACTAGCGGGAGGGAAACAGATACGCAGTATTTT. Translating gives CAISESRTSGRETDTQYF.

The CDR3 region has the DNA TGTGCCAGCAGCCAAGCAAGGGTGCAGGGCGCCGGGGAGCTGTTTTTT. It yields the protein CASSQARVQGAGELFF. The chain couples TRBV4-2 to TRBJ2-2; TRBD1 is a possible D gene (5 bases). This CDR3 is 16 amino acids long. Germline V CDR1 and CDR2: LGHNA, YNFKEQ. V lost 1 base, J lost 6 bases, and 15 bases lay in between.

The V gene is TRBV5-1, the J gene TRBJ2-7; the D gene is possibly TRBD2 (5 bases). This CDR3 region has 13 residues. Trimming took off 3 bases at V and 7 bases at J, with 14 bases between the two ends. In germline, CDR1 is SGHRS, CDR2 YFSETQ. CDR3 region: CASSSEGVGEQYV. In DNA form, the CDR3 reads TGCGCCAGCAGCTCCGAGGGAGTCGGGGAGCAGTACGTC.

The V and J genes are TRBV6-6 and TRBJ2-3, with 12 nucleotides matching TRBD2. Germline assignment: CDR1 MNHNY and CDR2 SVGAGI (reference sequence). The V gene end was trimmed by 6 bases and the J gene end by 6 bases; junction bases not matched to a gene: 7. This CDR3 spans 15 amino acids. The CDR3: CASRTSGRSGDTQYF. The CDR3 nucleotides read TGTGCCAGCAGAACTAGCGGGAGGAGTGGGGATACGCAGTATTTT.

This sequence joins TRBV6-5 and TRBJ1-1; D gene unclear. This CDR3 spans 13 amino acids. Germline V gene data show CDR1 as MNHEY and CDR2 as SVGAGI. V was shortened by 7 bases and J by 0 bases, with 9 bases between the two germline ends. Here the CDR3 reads CASTTDMNTEAFF. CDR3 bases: TGTGCCAGCACCACAGACATGAACACTGAAGCTTTCTTT.

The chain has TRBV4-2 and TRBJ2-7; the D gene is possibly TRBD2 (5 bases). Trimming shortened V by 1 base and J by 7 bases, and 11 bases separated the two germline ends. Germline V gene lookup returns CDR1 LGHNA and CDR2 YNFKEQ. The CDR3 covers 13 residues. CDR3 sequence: CASSQVDYGEQYV. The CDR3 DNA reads TGTGCCAGCAGCCAAGTCGACTATGGAGAGCAGTACGTC.